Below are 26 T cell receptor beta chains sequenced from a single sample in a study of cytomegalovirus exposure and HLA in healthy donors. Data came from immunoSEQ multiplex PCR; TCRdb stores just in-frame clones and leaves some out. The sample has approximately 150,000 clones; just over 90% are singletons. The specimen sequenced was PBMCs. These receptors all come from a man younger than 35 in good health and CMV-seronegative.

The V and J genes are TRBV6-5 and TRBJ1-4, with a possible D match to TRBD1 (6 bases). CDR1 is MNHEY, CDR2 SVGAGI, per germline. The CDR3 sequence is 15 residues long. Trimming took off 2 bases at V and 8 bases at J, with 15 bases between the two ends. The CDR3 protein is CASSYRRGGEEKLFF. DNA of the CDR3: TGTGCCAGCAGTTACCGTAGGGGGGGCGAGGAAAAACTGTTTTTT.

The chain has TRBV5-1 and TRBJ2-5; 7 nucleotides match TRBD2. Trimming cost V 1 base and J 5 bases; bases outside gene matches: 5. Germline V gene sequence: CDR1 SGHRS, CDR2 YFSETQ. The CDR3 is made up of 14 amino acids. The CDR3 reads CASSLRLARETQYF. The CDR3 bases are TGCGCCAGCAGCTTGAGACTAGCCAGGGAGACCCAGTACTTC.

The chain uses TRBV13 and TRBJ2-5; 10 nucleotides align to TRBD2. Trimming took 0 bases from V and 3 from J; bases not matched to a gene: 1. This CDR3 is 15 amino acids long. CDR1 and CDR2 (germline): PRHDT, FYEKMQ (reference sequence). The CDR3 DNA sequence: TGTGCCAGCAGCTTAGGTGGGACTAGCGAAGAGACCCAGTACTTC. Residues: CASSLGGTSEETQYF.

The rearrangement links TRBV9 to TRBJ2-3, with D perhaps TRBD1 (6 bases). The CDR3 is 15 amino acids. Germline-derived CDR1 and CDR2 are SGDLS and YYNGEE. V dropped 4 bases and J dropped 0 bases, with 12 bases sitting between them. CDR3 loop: CASSTRQASTDTQYF. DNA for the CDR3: TGTGCCAGCAGCACCCGACAGGCCAGCACAGATACGCAGTATTTT.

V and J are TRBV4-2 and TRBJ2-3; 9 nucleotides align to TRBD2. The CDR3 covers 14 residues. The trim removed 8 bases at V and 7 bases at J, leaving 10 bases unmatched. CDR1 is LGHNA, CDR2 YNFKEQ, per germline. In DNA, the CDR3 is TGTGCCAGCGAGGTGGCGGGGGGGCGTCATACGCAGTATTTT. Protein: CASEVAGGRHTQYF.

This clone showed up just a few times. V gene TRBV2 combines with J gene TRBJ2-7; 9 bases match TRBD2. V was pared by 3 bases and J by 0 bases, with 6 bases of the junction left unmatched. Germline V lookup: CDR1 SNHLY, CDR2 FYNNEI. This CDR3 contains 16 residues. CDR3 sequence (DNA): TGTGCCAGCAGTGAGGGCGAGCGGGGGGCCTCCTACGAGCAGTACTTC. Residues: CASSEGERGASYEQYF.

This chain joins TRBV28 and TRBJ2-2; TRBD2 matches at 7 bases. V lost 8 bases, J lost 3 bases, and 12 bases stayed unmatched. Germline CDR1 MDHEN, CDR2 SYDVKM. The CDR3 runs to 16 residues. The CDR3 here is CASDEGRERDTGELFF. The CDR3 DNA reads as TGTGCCAGCGATGAGGGGCGGGAGAGGGACACCGGGGAGCTGTTTTTT.

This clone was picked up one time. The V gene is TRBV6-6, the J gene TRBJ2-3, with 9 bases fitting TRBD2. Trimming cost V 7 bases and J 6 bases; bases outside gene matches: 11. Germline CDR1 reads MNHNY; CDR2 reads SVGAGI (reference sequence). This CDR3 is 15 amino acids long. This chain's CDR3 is CASKGGREGLDTQYF. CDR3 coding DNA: TGTGCCAGCAAAGGGGGGCGGGAGGGCCTTGATACGCAGTATTTT.

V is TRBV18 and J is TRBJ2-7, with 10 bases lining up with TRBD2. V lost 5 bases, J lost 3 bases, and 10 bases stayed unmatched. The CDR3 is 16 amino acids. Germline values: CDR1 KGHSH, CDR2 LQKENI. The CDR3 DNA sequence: TGTGCCAGCTCAAAAGGTCTAGCGGGAGACAGCTACGAGCAGTACGTC. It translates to CASSKGLAGDSYEQYV.

The CDR3 region is CASSTTSTNTGELFF. CDR3 DNA sequence: TGTGCCAGCAGCACTACCAGTACGAACACCGGGGAGCTGTTTTTT. The chain joins TRBV13 to TRBJ2-2, with D uncertain. CDR1 and CDR2 (germline): PRHDT, FYEKMQ (reference sequence). The V end was cut by 5 bases, the J end by 0 bases, with 10 bases between. The CDR3 length is 15 residues.

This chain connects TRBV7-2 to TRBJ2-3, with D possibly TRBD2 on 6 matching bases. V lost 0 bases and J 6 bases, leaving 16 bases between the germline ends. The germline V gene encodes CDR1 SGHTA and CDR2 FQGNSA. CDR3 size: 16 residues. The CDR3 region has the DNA TGTGCCAGCAGCTTAGCTTCGGTTGGAGGGTATGATACGCAGTATTTT. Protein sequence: CASSLASVGGYDTQYF.

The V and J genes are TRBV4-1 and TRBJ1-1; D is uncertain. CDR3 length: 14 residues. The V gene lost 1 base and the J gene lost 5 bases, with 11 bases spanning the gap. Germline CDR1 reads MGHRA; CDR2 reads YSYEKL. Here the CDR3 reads CASSQVVAQTEAFF. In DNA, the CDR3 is TGCGCCAGCAGCCAAGTAGTAGCGCAAACTGAAGCTTTCTTT.

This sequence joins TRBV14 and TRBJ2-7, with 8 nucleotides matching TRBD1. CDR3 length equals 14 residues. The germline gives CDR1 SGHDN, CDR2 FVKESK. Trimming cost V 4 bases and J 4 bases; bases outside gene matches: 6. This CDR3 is CASSLGQGSYEQYF. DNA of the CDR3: TGTGCCAGCAGCCTTGGACAGGGTTCTTACGAGCAGTACTTC.

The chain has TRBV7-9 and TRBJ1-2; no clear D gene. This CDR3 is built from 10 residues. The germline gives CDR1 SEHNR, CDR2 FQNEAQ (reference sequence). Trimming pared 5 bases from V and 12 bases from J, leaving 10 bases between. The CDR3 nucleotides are TGTGCCAGCAGCCGAGAAGAAGACACCTTC. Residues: CASSREEDTF.

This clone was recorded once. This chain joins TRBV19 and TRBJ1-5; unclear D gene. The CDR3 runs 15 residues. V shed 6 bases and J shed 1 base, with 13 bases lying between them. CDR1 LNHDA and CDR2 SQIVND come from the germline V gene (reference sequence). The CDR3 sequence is CASSPLILSNQPQHF. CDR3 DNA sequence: TGTGCCAGTAGCCCTTTAATCTTAAGCAATCAGCCCCAGCATTTT.

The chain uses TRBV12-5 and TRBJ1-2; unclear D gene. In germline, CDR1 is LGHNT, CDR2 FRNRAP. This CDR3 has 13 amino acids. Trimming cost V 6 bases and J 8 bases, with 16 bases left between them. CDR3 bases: TGTGCTAGTGGCCCGGCCCCGCGAGGCGGCTACACCTTC. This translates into CASGPAPRGGYTF.

The CDR3 sequence is CASSSRADFYV. The CDR3 bases are TGTGCCAGCAGCTCACGAGCGGATTTTTACGTC. V gene TRBV5-6 combines with J gene TRBJ2-7; D possibly corresponds to TRBD2 (5 bases). Trimming took 3 bases from V and 13 from J, leaving 14 bases between them. CDR1 is SGHDT, CDR2 YYEEEE, per germline. The CDR3 extends over 11 amino acids.

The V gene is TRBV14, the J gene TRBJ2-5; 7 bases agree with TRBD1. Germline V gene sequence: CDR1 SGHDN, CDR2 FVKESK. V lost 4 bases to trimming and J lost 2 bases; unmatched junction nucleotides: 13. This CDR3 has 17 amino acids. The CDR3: CASSRRQGPRFQETQYF. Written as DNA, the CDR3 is TGTGCCAGCAGCCGAAGACAGGGTCCACGCTTTCAAGAGACCCAGTACTTC. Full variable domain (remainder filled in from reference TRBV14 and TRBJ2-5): EAGVTQFPSHSVIEKGQTVTLRCDPISGHDNLYWYRRVMGKEIKFLLHFVKESKQDESGMPNNRFLAERTGGTYSTLKVQPAELEDSGVYFCASSRRQGPRFQETQYFGPGTRLLVL.

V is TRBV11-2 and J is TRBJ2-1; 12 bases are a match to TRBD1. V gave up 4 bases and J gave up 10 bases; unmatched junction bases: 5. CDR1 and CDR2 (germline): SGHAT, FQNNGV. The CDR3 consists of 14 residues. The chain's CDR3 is CASSSGTGGYEQFF. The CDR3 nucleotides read TGTGCCAGCAGCTCTGGGACAGGGGGCTACGAGCAGTTCTTC.

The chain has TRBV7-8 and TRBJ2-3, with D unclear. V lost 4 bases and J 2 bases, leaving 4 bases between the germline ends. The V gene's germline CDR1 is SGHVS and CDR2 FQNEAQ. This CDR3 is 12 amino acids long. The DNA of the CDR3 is TGTGCCAGCAGCTCGTTCACAGATACGCAGTATTTT. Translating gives CASSSFTDTQYF. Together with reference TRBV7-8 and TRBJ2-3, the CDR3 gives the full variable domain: GAGVSQSPRYKVAKRGQDVALRCDPISGHVSLFWYQQALGQGPEFLTYFQNEAQLDKSGLPSDRFFAERPEGSVSTLKIQRTQQEDSAVYLCASSSFTDTQYFGPGTRLTVL.

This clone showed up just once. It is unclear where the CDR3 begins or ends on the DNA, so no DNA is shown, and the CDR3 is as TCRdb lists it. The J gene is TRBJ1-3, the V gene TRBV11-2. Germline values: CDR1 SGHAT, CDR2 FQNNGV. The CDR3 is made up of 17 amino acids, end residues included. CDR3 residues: CASSLLPLWPSGNTIYF.

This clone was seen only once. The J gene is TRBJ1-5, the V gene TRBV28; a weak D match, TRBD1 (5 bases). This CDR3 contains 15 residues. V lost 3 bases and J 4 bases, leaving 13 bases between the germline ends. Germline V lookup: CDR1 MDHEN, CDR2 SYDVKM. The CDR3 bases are TGTGCCAGCAGTTTCGTGGGGACTATAAATCAGCCCCAGCATTTT. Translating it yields CASSFVGTINQPQHF.

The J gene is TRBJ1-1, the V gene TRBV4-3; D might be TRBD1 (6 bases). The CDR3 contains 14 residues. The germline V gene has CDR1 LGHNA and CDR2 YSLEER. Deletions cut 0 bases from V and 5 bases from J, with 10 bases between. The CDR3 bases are TGCGCCAGCAGCCAAGAAGGGGGAAGGACTGAAGCTTTCTTT. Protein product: CASSQEGGRTEAFF.

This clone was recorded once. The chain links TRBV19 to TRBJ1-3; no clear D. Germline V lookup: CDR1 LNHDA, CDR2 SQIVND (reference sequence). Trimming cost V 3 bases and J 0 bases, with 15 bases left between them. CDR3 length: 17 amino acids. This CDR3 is CASSIFPVSNSGNTIYF. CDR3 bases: TGTGCCAGTAGTATTTTCCCAGTTTCCAACTCTGGAAACACCATATATTTT.

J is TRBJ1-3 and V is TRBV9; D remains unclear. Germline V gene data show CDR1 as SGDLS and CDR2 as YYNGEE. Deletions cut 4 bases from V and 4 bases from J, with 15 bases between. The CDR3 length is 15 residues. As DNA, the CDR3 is TGTGCCAGCAGCTACAGCGGGGTTTTCGGAAACACCATATATTTT. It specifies CASSYSGVFGNTIYF.

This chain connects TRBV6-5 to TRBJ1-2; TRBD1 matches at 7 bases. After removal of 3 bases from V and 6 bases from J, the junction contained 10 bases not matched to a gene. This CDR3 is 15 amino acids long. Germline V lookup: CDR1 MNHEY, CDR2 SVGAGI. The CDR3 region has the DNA TGTGCCAGCAGTTATTCGGACAGGCGAAGGGATGGCTACACCTTC. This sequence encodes CASSYSDRRRDGYTF.